Below are 20 T cell receptor beta chains sequenced from a single sample in a study of T-cell reconstitution after alpha-beta-depleted transplantation in children. Researchers prepared the TCRbeta library using unique molecular identifiers, the study reports. TCRdb recomputed calls from the PCR reads with MiXCR, one row per CDR3 protein. The data show 550,000 to 800,000 distinct CDR3 sequences, around 13% seen once. Sample: PBMCs, taken before TCRalphabeta/CD19-depleted stem cell transplant. All receptors come from a girl aged 2 to 9 with congenital amegakaryocytic thrombocytopenia, due to receive a stem cell transplant.

This clonotype has ten or more counts. The gene calls are TRBV20-1 and TRBJ2-3; 8 bases line up with TRBD2. Trimming cost V 3 bases and J 3 bases; bases outside gene matches: 2. The length of the CDR3 is 13 residues. Germline CDR1 and CDR2: DFQATT and SNEGSKA (reference sequence). As DNA, the CDR3 is TGCAGTGCTAGGGAGCGGGAGACAGATACGCAGTATTTT. Residues: CSARERETDTQYF.

The chain has TRBV30 and TRBJ2-7, with unresolved D. The CDR3 contains 13 residues. CDR1 is GTSNPN, CDR2 SVGIG, per germline (reference sequence). Trimming removed 2 bases at V and 0 bases at J, with 8 bases between. The CDR3 DNA reads as TGTGCCTGGAGTAAGACCCCCTCCTACGAGCAGTACTTC. This encodes CAWSKTPSYEQYF. The full variable domain, its missing parts supplied by reference TRBV30 and TRBJ2-7, is SQTIHQWPATLVQPVGSPLSLECTVEGTSNPNLYWYRQAAGRGLQLLFYSVGIGQISSEVPQNLSASRPQDRQFILSSKKLLLSDSGFYLCAWSKTPSYEQYFGPGTRLTVT.

This clonotype was counted many times. V gene TRBV5-6 combines with J gene TRBJ1-6; 7 bases align to TRBD1. V shed 3 bases and J 8 bases; nucleotides not matched to a gene: 2. CDR1 SGHDT and CDR2 YYEEEE come from the germline V gene. The CDR3 runs 13 residues. CDR3 residues: CASSWQGDSPLHF. CDR3 nucleotide sequence: TGTGCCAGCAGCTGGCAGGGGGATTCACCCCTCCACTTT. Using reference TRBV5-6 and TRBJ1-6 for the parts outside the CDR3, the full variable domain is DAGVTQSPTHLIKTRGQQVTLRCSPKSGHDTVSWYQQALGQGPQFIFQYYEEEERQRGNFPDRFSGHQFPNYSSELNVNALLLGDSALYLCASSWQGDSPLHFGNGTRLTVT.

The chain combines TRBV5-1 with TRBJ1-2; D gene ambiguous. CDR3 length: 16 residues. The V gene lost 0 bases and the J gene lost 0 bases, with 12 bases spanning the gap. Germline values: CDR1 SGHRS, CDR2 YFSETQ. The CDR3 DNA reads TGCGCCAGCAGCTTGGCCTTGGCAGCGTCTAACTATGGCTACACCTTC. Translated, it gives CASSLALAASNYGYTF. The variable domain in full, with the rest retrieved from reference TRBV5-1 and TRBJ1-2, is KAGVTQTPRYLIKTRGQQVTLSCSPISGHRSVSWYQQTPGQGLQFLFEYFSETQRNKGNFPGRFSGRQFSNSRSEMNVSTLELGDSALYLCASSLALAASNYGYTFGSGTRLTVV.

The CDR3 DNA follows: TGTGCCAGTAACAACCCAGGGACCGCTAATCCCTACGAGCAGTACTTC. Encoded protein: CASNNPGTANPYEQYF. The chain links TRBV7-2 to TRBJ2-7, with D perhaps given as TRBD1 or TRBD2 (5 bases each). This CDR3 contains 16 residues. The ends were cut back, 9 bases at V and 2 bases at J, with 23 bases in the middle. Germline values: CDR1 SGHTA, CDR2 FQGNSA.

In this sample, this clonotype turned up a few times. The V gene is TRBV7-3, the J gene TRBJ2-2; D gene unclear. There are 16 residues in the CDR3. Germline values: CDR1 SGHTA, CDR2 FQGTGA. Trimming removed 2 bases at V and 0 bases at J, with 10 bases between. The CDR3 DNA is TGTGCCAGCAGCTTAGCGCCAGGCGCGAACACCGGGGAGCTGTTTTTT. The encoded protein is CASSLAPGANTGELFF.

This clonotype was seen only a few times. The chain carries TRBV5-1 and TRBJ1-1; the D is unclear. CDR1 and CDR2 (germline): SGHRS, YFSETQ. V was shortened by 0 bases and J by 8 bases, with 11 bases between the two germline ends. The CDR3 is made up of 13 amino acids. CDR3 nucleotides: TGCGCCAGCAGCTTGGGTCTGGGATTCGAAGCTTTCTTT. This gives the protein CASSLGLGFEAFF.

DNA of the CDR3: TGTGCCAGCAGCTTAGCCCCGACTCTCCCACGCAACATTCAGTACTTC. Protein product: CASSLAPTLPRNIQYF. The rearrangement links TRBV11-2 to TRBJ2-4; D ambiguous. V shed 1 base and J shed 7 bases, with 17 bases lying between them. CDR3 length: 16 amino acids. Germline assignment: CDR1 SGHAT and CDR2 FQNNGV. Together with reference TRBV11-2 and TRBJ2-4, the CDR3 gives the full variable domain: EAGVAQSPRYKIIEKRQSVAFWCNPISGHATLYWYQQILGQGPKLLIQFQNNGVVDDSQLPKDRFSAERLKGVDSTLKIQPAKLEDSAVYLCASSLAPTLPRNIQYFGAGTRLSVL.

In this sample, this clonotype turned up many times. V gene TRBV25-1 combines with J gene TRBJ1-4; no reliable D call. V dropped 6 bases and J dropped 10 bases, with 18 bases sitting between them. The V gene's germline CDR1 is MGHDK and CDR2 SYGVNS. The CDR3 consists of 14 residues. This CDR3 reads CASSPTTTGGKLFF. In nucleotides, the CDR3 is TGTGCCAGCAGCCCTACAACTACGGGAGGAAAACTGTTTTTT. The whole variable domain, remainder taken from reference TRBV25-1 and TRBJ1-4, is EADIYQTPRYLVIGTGKKITLECSQTMGHDKMYWYQQDPGMELHLIHYSYGVNSTEKGDLSSESTVSRIRTEHFPLTLESARPSHTSQYLCASSPTTTGGKLFFGSGTQLSVL.

This clonotype was seen a handful of times. This chain joins TRBV7-9 and TRBJ2-1, with 8 bases matching TRBD1. The germline gives CDR1 SEHNR, CDR2 FQNEAQ (reference sequence). V gave up 5 bases and J gave up 8 bases; unmatched junction bases: 11. This CDR3 comprises 15 residues. The CDR3 coding sequence is TGTGCCAGCAGCCCCCTCGGACAGGGTCGGGATGAGCAGTTCTTC. Protein product: CASSPLGQGRDEQFF.

The rearrangement joins TRBV5-1 to TRBJ1-1, with 9 bases aligning to TRBD1. Trimming at V came to 4 bases and at J to 3 bases, leaving 4 bases not matched to a gene. Germline CDR1 and CDR2: SGHRS and YFSETQ. This CDR3 is 14 amino acids long. The CDR3 region is CASSSTGGYTEAFF. CDR3 nucleotide sequence: TGCGCCAGCAGCAGCACAGGGGGCTACACTGAAGCTTTCTTT.

This clonotype came up a few times. V gene TRBV5-1 combines with J gene TRBJ2-1; TRBD2 aligns across 7 bases. This CDR3 comprises 13 residues. Germline CDR1 SGHRS, CDR2 YFSETQ. V lost 2 bases and J lost 8; bases outside the gene matches: 4. In DNA form, the CDR3 reads TGCGCCAGCAGCTTCTTCCGGGAGGATGAGCAGTTCTTC. Encoded protein: CASSFFREDEQFF.

This clonotype was seen a handful of times. The J gene is TRBJ2-5, the V gene TRBV11-2; TRBD1 aligns across 7 bases. Germline V CDR1 and CDR2: SGHAT, FQNNGV. This CDR3 is built from 15 residues. V lost 5 bases to trimming and J lost 3 bases; unmatched junction nucleotides: 9. The chain's CDR3 is CASSVRTGTEETQYF. CDR3 nucleotide sequence: TGTGCCAGCAGCGTGCGTACCGGGACAGAAGAGACCCAGTACTTC.

This clonotype was observed a handful of times. This rearrangement joins TRBV20-1 to TRBJ2-1, with unresolved D. The CDR3 has 12 amino acids. V lost 5 bases and J lost 6, with 11 bases in between. The germline V gene encodes CDR1 DFQATT and CDR2 SNEGSKA (reference sequence). The CDR3 coding sequence is TGCAGTGCTCGTGGAGCCGTCAATGAGCAGTTCTTC. Residues: CSARGAVNEQFF.

As for this clonotype: This sequence may be a read error, since a much larger clone differs from it by one base. The chain uses TRBV6-6 and TRBJ2-3, with D hard to call. V was trimmed by 8 bases and J by 6 bases, leaving 12 bases between them. There are 12 residues in the CDR3. CDR1 is MNHNY and CDR2 is SVGAGI in the germline V gene (reference sequence). The CDR3 reads CASRLESDTQYF. The CDR3 DNA reads TGTGCCAGCCGCCTCGAGTCGGATACGCAGTATTTT.

The sample holds many counts of this clonotype. CDR3 loop: CASSLMRAGDEAFF. For the CDR3, the DNA is TGTGCCAGCAGTTTAATGCGGGCAGGGGATGAAGCTTTCTTT. V and J are TRBV12-3 or TRBV12-4 and TRBJ1-1; D might be TRBD1 (6 bases). Trimming took 2 bases from V and 7 from J, leaving 14 bases between them. The CDR3 loop spans 14 amino acids.

This clonotype occurred many times. The gene calls are TRBV20-1 and TRBJ2-5, with D hard to call. Trimming pared 5 bases from V and 0 bases from J, leaving 16 bases between. Germline V gives CDR1 DFQATT, CDR2 SNEGSKA (reference sequence). The CDR3 has 15 amino acids. The CDR3 protein is CSAGIPQVYQETQYF. As DNA, the CDR3 is TGCAGTGCTGGGATTCCACAAGTCTACCAAGAGACCCAGTACTTC.

The CDR3 protein is CASQNRGRNTGELFF. In DNA, the CDR3 is TGCGCCAGCCAAAACAGGGGGAGGAACACCGGGGAGCTGTTTTTT. The chain has TRBV5-1 and TRBJ2-2, with 8 bases aligning to TRBD1. V gave up 7 bases and J gave up 1 base; unmatched junction bases: 6. Germline-derived CDR1 and CDR2 are SGHRS and YFSETQ. This CDR3 has 15 amino acids.

This clonotype showed up many times. The chain combines TRBV12-3 or TRBV12-4 with TRBJ2-1, with D unresolved. The V end was cut by 1 base, the J end by 5 bases, with 6 bases between. The CDR3 loop spans 13 amino acids. The DNA for the CDR3 is TGTGCCAGCAGTTTAGTCACACACAATGAGCAGTTCTTC. Its translation: CASSLVTHNEQFF.

Note on this clonotype: The junction differs from germline at one of its ends, possibly a read error. The chain employs TRBV4-1 and TRBJ1-1; D unclear. The germline V gene has CDR1 MGHRA and CDR2 YSYEKL. The CDR3 has 15 amino acids. CDR3: CTSSQAPYANTEAFF. CDR3 sequence (DNA): TGCACCAGCAGCCAAGCCCCTTACGCAAACACTGAAGCTTTCTTT.